This T cell receptor beta chain was captured by sequencing in a study of blood T cell repertoires in COVID-19. Study context: Samples representing acute and convalescent COVID-19 were sourced from the United States, Italy and Spain. PBMCs, B-cell-depleted T cells, or T cells were the source of the cDNA or gDNA that made up the material.

CDR1 ENHRY and CDR2 SYGVKD come from the germline V gene. The CDR3 covers 12 residues. Trimming stripped 11 bases from V and 0 bases from J, with 9 bases between. The authors' processing: Estimation of nucleated cell counts relied on the amplification of reference gene primers. Produced via immunoSEQ multiplex PCR; TCRdb's table is partial and in-frame only. V and J calls and clone size are given by that table; D and trimming were obtained from the DNA. The table records about 380,000 clones, around 87% of them present only once. The sample consisted of peripheral blood. This clonotype was sampled from a man aged 18 to 35 with active or convalescent COVID-19. The chain employs TRBV10-3 and TRBJ2-3, with TRBD1 as a possible D gene (5 bases). The CDR3: CASRGSTDTQYF. The CDR3 nucleotides read TGTGCCTCTAGGGGTAGCACAGATACGCAGTATTTT.